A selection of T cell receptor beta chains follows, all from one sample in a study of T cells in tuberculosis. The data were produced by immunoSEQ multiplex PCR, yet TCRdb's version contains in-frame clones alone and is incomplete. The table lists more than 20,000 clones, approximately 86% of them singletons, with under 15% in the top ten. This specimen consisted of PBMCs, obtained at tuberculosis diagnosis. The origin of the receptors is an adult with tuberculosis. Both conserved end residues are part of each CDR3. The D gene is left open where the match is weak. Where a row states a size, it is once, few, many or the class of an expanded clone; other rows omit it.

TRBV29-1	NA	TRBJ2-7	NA	TGCAGCGTTGATCCCGGCTCGGGGATTGAGCAGTACTTC	CSVDPGSGIEQYF
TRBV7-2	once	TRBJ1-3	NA	TGTGCCAGCAGCTTTTATAAGGAGCCTGGAAACACCATATATTTT	CASSFYKEPGNTIYF
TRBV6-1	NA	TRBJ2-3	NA	TGTGCCAGCAATCGACAGACAGGCACAGATACGCAGTATTTT	CASNRQTGTDTQYF
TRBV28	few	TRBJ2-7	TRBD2	TGTGCCAGCAGTTTATCGACTAGCGGGAGCGGTGAGCAGTACTTC	CASSLSTSGSGEQYF
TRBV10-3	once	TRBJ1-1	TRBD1	TGTGCCATCAGTAAGGACAGGGTGGGGACCACTGAAGCTTTCTTT	CAISKDRVGTTEAFF
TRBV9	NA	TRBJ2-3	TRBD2	TGTGCCAGCAGCCCGGGGGGGACTGCAGATACGCAGTATTTT	CASSPGGTADTQYF
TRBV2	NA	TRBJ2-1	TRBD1	TGTGCCAGCAGCGACAGGGGTAGGGACTACAATGAGCAGTTCTTC	CASSDRGRDYNEQFF
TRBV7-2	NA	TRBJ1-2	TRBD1	TGTGCCAGCAGCCTCACGGGGGACAGGGTTAACTATGGCTACACCTTC	CASSLTGDRVNYGYTF
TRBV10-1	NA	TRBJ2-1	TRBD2	TGCGCCAGCATGACGACTAGCGGGAGACGGGAGCAGTTCTTC	CASMTTSGRREQFF
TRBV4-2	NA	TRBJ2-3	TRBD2	TGTGCCAGCAGCCCCGTAGCGGGAGCAACAGATACGCAGTATTTT	CASSPVAGATDTQYF
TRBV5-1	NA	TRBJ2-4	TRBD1	TGCGCCAGCAGCTTGGAGGGACAGGGAAACATTCAGTACTTC	CASSLEGQGNIQYF
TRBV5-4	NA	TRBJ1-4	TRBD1	TGTGCCAGCACCCCTGGGGGACGCTCAGGGGGGATTTTT	CASTPGGRSGGIF
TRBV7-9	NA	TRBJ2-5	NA	TGTGCCAGCAGCTTAGGGGTTAGCTCAGAGGGAGAGACCCAGTACTTC	CASSLGVSSEGETQYF
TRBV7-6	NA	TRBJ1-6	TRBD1	TGTGCCAGCAGCCAAGCGGGGGACAGGGTCTCCTATAATTCACCCCTCCACTTT	CASSQAGDRVSYNSPLHF
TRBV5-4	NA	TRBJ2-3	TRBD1	TGTGCCAGCAGTTCGACAGGGGACCTTAGCACAGATACGCAGTATTTT	CASSSTGDLSTDTQYF
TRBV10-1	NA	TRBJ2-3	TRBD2	TGCGCCAGCAGTCTAGACACTAGCGTCACAGATACGCAGTATTTT	CASSLDTSVTDTQYF
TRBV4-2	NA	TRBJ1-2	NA	TGTGCCAGCAGCCAAGATGTATCGGAGCCTGGGGGCTACACCTTC	CASSQDVSEPGGYTF
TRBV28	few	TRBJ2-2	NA	TGTGCCAGCATCACACAGGGAATTGGCGGGGAGCTGTTTTTT	CASITQGIGGELFF
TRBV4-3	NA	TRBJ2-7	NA	TGCGCCAGCAGCCAAAGAAGAGGGCTTGAGCAGTACTTC	CASSQRRGLEQYF
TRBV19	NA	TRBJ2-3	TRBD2	TGTGCCAGTAGTCCGATAGCGGGGGGGTACACAGATACGCAGTATTTT	CASSPIAGGYTDTQYF
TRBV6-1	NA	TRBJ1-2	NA	TGTGCCAGCAGCACCGAGTACAGGGTTGTCTATGGCTACACCTTC	CASSTEYRVVYGYTF
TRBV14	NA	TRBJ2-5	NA	TGTGCCAGCAGCCAAGCTGTGTCGCAGGGGCGGCGGGAGACCCAGTACTTC	CASSQAVSQGRRETQYF
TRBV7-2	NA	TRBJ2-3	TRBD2	TGTGCCAGCAGCTTAAAGGCTAGCGGGGGGAACACAGATACGCAGTATTTT	CASSLKASGGNTDTQYF
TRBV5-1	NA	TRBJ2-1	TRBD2	TGCGCCAGCAGCTACGCATTTAGCGGGAGGACCTCCTACAATGAGCAGTTCTTC	CASSYAFSGRTSYNEQFF
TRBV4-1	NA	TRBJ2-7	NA	TGCGCCAGCAGCCAAGAGGGGAGCGGCGAGCAGTACTTC	CASSQEGSGEQYF
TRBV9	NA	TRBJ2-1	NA	TGTGCCAGCAGCGTAGCTCAGGGATTCAATGAGCAGTTCTTC	CASSVAQGFNEQFF
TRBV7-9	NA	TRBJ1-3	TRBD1	TGTGCCAGCAGCTTAAGGGGGCCTCCCAGCTCTGGAAACACCATATATTTT	CASSLRGPPSSGNTIYF
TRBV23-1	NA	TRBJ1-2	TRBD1	TGCGCCAGCAGACCCCCCGACAGGGAGTCTTATGGCTACACCTTC	CASRPPDRESYGYTF
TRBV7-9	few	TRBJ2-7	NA	TGTGCCAGCAGCTTGACCTTCAGGGGTCCCTACGAGCAGTACTTC	CASSLTFRGPYEQYF
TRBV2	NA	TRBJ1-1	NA	TGTGCCAGCATTCGAGGGGGGGAGTACACTGAAGCTTTCTTT	CASIRGGEYTEAFF
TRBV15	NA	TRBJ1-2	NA	TGTGCCACCAGCAGAGATTCTCAGGGCAGCTATGGCTACACCTTC	CATSRDSQGSYGYTF
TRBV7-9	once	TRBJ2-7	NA	TGTGCCAGCCTAGGGGTCTACGAGCAGTACTTC	CASLGVYEQYF
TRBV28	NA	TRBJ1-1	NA	TGTGCCAGCAGTTTTGGGCAGACGAACACTGAAGCTTTCTTT	CASSFGQTNTEAFF
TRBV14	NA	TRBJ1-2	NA	TGTGCCAGCAGCCAAGTGTACAATGGCTACACCTTC	CASSQVYNGYTF
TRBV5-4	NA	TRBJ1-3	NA	TGTGCCAGCAGCTTGGCCGGGGGGGCAACAAACACCATATATTTT	CASSLAGGATNTIYF
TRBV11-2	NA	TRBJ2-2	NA	TGTGCCAGCAGCCGAACCGGGACAACGAACACCGGGGAGCTGTTTTTT	CASSRTGTTNTGELFF
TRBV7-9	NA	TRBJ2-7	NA	TGTGCCAGCAGCTTAACTTTGGAGCAGTACTTC	CASSLTLEQYF
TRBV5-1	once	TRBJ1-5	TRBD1	TGCGCCAGCAGCTTGGGAGGGACAGGGGGCAGTCAGCCCCAGCATTTT	CASSLGGTGGSQPQHF
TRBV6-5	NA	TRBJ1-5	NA	TGTGCCAGCAGTTACAGGCGGGCTGATCAGCCCCAGCATTTT	CASSYRRADQPQHF
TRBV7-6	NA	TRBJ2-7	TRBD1	TGTGCCAGCAGCTTACTCCCGGGACAGGGGCACGAGCAGTACTTC	CASSLLPGQGHEQYF
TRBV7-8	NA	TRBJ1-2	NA	TGTGCCAGCAGCCCCGACAGAAACTATGGCTACACCTTC	CASSPDRNYGYTF
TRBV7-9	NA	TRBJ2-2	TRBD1	TGTGCCAGCAGCCCGTGGACAGGGAACACCGGGGAGCTGTTTTTT	CASSPWTGNTGELFF
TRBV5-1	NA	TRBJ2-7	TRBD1	TGCGCCAGCAACACAGGGGTAAGCTCCTACGAGCAGTACTTC	CASNTGVSSYEQYF
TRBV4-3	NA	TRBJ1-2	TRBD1	TGCGCCAGCAGCCAAGGACAGGGCGATGGCTACACCTTC	CASSQGQGDGYTF
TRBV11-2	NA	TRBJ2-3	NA	TGTGCCAGCAGCTTAAGGGGATCATACACAGATACGCAGTATTTT	CASSLRGSYTDTQYF
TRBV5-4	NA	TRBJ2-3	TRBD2	TGTGCCAGCAGTTTCGGAGCGGGGGGGAGTGATACGCAGTATTTT	CASSFGAGGSDTQYF
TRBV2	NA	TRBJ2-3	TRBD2	TGTGCCAGCAGAGTTCGACTAGCGGGAGGAGATACGCAGTATTTT	CASRVRLAGGDTQYF
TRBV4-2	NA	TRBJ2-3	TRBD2	TGTGCCAGCAGCCAAGAGCCCCCGACTAGCGTAAGCACAGATACGCAGTATTTT	CASSQEPPTSVSTDTQYF
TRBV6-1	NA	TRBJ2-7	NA	TGTGCCAGCGTGCGGGACGGAGGCTACGAGCAGTACTTC	CASVRDGGYEQYF
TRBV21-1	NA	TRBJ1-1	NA	TGTGCCAGCAGGGCCAGGGACTTTCAAGCTTTCTTT	CASRARDFQAFF
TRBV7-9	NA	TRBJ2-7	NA	TGTGCCAGCAGCTTAGGCAGCTACGAGCAGTACTTC	CASSLGSYEQYF
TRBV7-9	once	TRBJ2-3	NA	TGTGCCAGCAGCTTAGAGTACCGGGAAGAAGATACGCAGTATTTT	CASSLEYREEDTQYF
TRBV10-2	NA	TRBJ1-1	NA	TGCGCCAGCAGTGTTTGGGAGATAGACACTGAAGCTTTCTTT	CASSVWEIDTEAFF
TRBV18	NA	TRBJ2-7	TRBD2	TGTGCCAGCTCAAAAACTAGCGGGAGCTACGAGCAGTACTTC	CASSKTSGSYEQYF
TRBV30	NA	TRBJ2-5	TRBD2	TGTGCCTGGTCGCGGAGCGGGACGGGGGAGACCCAGTACTTC	CAWSRSGTGETQYF
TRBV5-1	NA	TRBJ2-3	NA	TGCGCCAGCAGCTGGGGGGCTAGCGGTACCACAGATACGCAGTATTTT	CASSWGASGTTDTQYF
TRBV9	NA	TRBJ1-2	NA	TGTGCCAGCCAGGGACAAGTTCAATCAAACTATGGCTACACCTTC	CASQGQVQSNYGYTF